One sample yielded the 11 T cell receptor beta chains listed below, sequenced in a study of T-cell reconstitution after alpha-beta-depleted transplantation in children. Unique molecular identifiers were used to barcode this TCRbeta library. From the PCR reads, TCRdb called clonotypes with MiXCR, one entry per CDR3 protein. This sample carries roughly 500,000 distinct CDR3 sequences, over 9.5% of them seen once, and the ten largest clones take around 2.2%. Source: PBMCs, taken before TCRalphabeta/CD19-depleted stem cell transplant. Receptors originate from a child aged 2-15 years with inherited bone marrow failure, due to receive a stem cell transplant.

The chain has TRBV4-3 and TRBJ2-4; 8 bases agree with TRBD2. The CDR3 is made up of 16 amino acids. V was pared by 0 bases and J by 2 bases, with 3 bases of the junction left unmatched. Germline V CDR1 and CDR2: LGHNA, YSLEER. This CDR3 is CASSQDRGGTKNIQYF. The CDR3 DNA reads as TGCGCCAGCAGCCAAGATCGGGGGGGAACCAAAAACATTCAGTACTTC.

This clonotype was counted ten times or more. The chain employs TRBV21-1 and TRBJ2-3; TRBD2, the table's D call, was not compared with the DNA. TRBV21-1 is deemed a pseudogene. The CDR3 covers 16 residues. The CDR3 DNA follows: TGTGCCAGCAGCAAATACCAGCGGGAGAGCACAGATACGCAGTATTTT. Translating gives CASSKYQRESTDTQYF.

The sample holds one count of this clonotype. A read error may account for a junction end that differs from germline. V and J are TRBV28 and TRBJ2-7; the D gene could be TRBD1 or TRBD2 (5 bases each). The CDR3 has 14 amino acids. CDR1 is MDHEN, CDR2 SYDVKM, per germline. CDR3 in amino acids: CASRPGRDSYEKYF. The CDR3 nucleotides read TGTGCCAGCAGGCCGGGACGCGACTCCTACGAGAAGTACTTC.

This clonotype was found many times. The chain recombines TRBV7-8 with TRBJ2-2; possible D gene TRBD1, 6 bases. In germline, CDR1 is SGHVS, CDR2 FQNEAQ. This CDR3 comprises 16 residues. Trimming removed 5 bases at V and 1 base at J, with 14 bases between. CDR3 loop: CASSPGVRLNTGELFF. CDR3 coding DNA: TGTGCCAGCAGCCCAGGGGTGCGGCTGAACACCGGGGAGCTGTTTTTT. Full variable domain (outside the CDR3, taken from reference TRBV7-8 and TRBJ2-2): GAGVSQSPRYKVAKRGQDVALRCDPISGHVSLFWYQQALGQGPEFLTYFQNEAQLDKSGLPSDRFFAERPEGSVSTLKIQRTQQEDSAVYLCASSPGVRLNTGELFFGEGSRLTVL.

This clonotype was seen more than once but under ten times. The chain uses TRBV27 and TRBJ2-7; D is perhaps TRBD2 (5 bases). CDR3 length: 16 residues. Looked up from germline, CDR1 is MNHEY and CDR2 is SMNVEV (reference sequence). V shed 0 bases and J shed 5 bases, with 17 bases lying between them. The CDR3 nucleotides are TGTGCCAGCAGTTTATCGACACCGGGGTGGGGTAACGAGCAGTACTTC. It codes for CASSLSTPGWGNEQYF.

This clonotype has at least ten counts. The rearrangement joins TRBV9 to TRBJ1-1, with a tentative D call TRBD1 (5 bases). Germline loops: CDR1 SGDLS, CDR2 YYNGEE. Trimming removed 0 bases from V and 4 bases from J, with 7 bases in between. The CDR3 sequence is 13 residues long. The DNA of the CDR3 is TGTGCCAGCAGCGTAGGAGGGGCCACTGAAGCTTTCTTT. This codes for CASSVGGATEAFF.

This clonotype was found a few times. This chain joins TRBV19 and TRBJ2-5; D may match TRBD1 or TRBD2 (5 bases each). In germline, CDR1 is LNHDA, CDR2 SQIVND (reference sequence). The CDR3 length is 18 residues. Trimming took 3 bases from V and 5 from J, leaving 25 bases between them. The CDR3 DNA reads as TGTGCCAGTAGTATTGGGTTCGGGCAGGGTGGACTGATGGAGACCCAGTACTTC. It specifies CASSIGFGQGGLMETQYF.

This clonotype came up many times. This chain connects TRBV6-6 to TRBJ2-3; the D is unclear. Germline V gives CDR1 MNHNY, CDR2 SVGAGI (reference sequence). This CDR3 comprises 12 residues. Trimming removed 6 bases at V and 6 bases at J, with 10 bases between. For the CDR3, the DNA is TGTGCCAGCAGCCAAGCCTGGGATACGCAGTATTTT. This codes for CASSQAWDTQYF.

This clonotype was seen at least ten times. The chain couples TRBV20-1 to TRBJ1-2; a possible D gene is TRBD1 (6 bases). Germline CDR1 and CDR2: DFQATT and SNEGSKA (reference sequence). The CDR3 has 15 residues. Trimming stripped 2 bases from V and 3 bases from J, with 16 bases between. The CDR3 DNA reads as TGCAGTGCTAGAAATGGTGGGAAGGGGGACTATGGCTACACCTTC. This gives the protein CSARNGGKGDYGYTF.

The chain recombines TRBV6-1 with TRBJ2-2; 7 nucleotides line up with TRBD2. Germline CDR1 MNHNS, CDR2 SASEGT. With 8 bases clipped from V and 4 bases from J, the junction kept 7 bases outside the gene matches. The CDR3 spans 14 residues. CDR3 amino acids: CASRAGVGTGELFF. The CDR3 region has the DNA TGTGCCAGCCGGGCGGGGGTCGGCACCGGGGAGCTGTTTTTT.

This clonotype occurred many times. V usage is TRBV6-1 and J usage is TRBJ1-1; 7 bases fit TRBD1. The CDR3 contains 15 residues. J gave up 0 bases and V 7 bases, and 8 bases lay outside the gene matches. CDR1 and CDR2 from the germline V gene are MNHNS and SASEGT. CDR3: CASIPLQGMNTEAFF. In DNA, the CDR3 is TGTGCCAGCATACCTTTACAGGGGATGAACACTGAAGCTTTCTTT.